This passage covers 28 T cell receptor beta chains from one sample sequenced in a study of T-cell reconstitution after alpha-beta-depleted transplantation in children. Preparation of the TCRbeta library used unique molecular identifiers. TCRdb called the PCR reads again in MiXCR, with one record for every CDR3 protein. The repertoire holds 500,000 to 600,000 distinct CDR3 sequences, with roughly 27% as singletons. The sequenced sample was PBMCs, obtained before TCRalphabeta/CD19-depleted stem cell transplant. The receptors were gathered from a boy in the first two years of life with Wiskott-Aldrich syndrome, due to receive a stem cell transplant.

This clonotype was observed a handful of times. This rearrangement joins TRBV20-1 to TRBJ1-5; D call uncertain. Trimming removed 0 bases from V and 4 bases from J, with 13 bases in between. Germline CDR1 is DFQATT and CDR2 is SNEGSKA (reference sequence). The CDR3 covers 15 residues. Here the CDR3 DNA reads TGCAGTGCTAGAGATCACATTAACCCAAATCAGCCCCAGCATTTT. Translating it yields CSARDHINPNQPQHF.

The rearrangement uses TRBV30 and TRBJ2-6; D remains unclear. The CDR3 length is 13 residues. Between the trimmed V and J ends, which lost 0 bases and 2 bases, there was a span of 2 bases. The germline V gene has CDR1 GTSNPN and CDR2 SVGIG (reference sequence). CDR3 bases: TGTGCCTGGAGTGTACCTGGGGCCAACGTCCTGACTTTC. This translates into CAWSVPGANVLTF.

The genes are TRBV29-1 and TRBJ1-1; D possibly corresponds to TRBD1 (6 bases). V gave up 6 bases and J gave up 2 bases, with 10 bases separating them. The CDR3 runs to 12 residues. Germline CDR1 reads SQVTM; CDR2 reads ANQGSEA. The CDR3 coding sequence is TGCAGCGTCCTACAGGGTAACACTGAAGCTTTCTTT. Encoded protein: CSVLQGNTEAFF.

The CDR3 coding sequence is TGCAGCGTTGAGGGGGACCTTAGCACAGATACGCAGTATTTT. It translates to CSVEGDLSTDTQYF. This chain links TRBV29-1 with TRBJ2-3; D could derive from TRBD1 or TRBD2 (5 bases each). Germline V gene lookup returns CDR1 SQVTM and CDR2 ANQGSEA. The V end was cut by 3 bases, the J end by 0 bases, with 10 bases between. The CDR3 has 14 amino acids.

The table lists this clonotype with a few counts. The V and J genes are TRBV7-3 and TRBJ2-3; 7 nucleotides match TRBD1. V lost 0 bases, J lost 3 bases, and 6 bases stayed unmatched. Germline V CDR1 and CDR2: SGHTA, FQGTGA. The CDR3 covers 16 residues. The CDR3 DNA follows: TGTGCCAGCAGCTTAACTCGACAGGGTAGGACAGATACGCAGTATTTT. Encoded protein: CASSLTRQGRTDTQYF.

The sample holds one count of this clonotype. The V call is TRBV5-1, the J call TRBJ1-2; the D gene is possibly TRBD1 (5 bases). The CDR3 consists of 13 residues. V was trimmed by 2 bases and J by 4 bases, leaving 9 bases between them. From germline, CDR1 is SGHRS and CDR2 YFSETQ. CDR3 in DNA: TGCGCCAGCAGCTTTGGACAAATCTATGGCTACACCTTC. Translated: CASSFGQIYGYTF.

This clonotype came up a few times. The CDR3 sequence: CASSLGPENTGELFF. CDR3 nucleotide sequence: TGCGCCAGCAGCTTGGGACCGGAGAACACCGGGGAGCTGTTTTTT. This sequence joins TRBV5-1 and TRBJ2-2; unclear D gene. This CDR3 comprises 15 residues. Germline CDR1 and CDR2: SGHRS and YFSETQ. Trimming left V 0 bases short and J 1 base short, with 7 bases between.

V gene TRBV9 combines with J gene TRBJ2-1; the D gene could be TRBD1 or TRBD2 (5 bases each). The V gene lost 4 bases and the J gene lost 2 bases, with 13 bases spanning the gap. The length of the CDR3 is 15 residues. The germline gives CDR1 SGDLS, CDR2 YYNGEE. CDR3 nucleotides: TGTGCCAGCAGCAGATCCGGGACCACCTACAATGAGCAGTTCTTC. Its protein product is CASSRSGTTYNEQFF.

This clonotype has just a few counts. The CDR3 protein is CASSLGLSTRNEQFF. In DNA form, the CDR3 reads TGTGCCAGCAGTTTGGGGTTATCGACGAGAAATGAGCAGTTCTTC. The chain links TRBV28 to TRBJ2-1; no reliable D call. The CDR3 is 15 residues long. V was shortened by 3 bases and J by 7 bases, with 16 bases between the two germline ends. Germline CDR1 reads MDHEN; CDR2 reads SYDVKM.

The DNA for the CDR3 is TGTGCCAGCAGGGAGCGGGACGCCTACGAGCAGTACTTC. Its protein product is CASRERDAYEQYF. The chain recombines TRBV6-2 or TRBV6-3 with TRBJ2-7; TRBD2 aligns across 7 bases. CDR3 size: 13 residues. J gave up 2 bases and V 6 bases, and 4 bases lay outside the gene matches. Per germline, CDR1 MNHEY and CDR2 SVGEGT.

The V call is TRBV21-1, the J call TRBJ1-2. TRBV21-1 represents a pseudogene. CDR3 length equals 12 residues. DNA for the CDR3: TGTGCCAGCACCCCCCCCGATGGGGGCTACACCTTC. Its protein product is CASTPPDGGYTF.

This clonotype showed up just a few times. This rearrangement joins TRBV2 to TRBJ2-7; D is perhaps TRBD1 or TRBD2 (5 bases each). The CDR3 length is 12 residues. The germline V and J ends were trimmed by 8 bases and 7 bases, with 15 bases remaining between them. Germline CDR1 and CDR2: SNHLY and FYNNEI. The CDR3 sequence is CASVGTSGEQYF. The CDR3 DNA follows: TGTGCCAGCGTCGGGACCTCGGGGGAGCAGTACTTC. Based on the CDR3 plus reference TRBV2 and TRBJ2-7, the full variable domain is EPEVTQTPSHQVTQMGQEVILRCVPISNHLYFYWYRQILGQKVEFLVSFYNNEISEKSEIFDDQFSVERPDGSNFTLKIRSTKLEDSAMYFCASVGTSGEQYFGPGTRLTVT.

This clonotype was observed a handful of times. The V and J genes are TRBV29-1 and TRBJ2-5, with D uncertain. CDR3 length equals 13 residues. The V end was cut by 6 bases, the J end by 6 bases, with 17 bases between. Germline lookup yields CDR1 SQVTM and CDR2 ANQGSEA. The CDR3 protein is CSVAAGIVQTQYF. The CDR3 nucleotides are TGCAGCGTGGCGGCAGGAATAGTACAGACCCAGTACTTC.

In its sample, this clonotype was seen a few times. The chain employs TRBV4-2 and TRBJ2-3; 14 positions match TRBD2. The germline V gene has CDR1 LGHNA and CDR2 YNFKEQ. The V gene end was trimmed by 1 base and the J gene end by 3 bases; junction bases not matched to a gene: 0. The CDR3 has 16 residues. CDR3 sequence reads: CASSQGTSGRTDTQYF. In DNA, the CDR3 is TGTGCCAGCAGCCAAGGGACTAGCGGGAGGACAGATACGCAGTATTTT.

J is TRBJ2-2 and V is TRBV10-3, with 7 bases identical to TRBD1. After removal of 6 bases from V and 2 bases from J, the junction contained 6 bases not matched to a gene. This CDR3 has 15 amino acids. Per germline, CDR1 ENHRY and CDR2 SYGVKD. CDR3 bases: TGTGCCATCAGAACCGGGACAGTTAACACCGGGGAGCTGTTTTTT. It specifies CAIRTGTVNTGELFF.

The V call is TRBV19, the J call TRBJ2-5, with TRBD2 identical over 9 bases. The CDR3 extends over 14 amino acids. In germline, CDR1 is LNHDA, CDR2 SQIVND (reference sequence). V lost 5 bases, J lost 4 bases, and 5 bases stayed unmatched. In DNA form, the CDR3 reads TGTGCCAGTAGTCCAGCGGGAGGTCCAGAGACCCAGTACTTC. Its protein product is CASSPAGGPETQYF.

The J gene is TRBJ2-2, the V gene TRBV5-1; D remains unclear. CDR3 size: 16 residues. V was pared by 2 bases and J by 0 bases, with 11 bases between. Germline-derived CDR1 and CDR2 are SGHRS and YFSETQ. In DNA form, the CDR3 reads TGCGCCAGCAGCTTAATCGGAAGCCCGAACACCGGGGAGCTGTTTTTT. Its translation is CASSLIGSPNTGELFF.

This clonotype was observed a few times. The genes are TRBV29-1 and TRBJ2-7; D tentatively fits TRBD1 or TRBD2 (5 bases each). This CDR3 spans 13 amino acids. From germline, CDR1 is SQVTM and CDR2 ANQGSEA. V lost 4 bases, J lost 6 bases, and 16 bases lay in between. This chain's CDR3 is CSVVRARGAEQYF. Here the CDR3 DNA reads TGCAGCGTTGTACGGGCCCGGGGCGCCGAGCAGTACTTC.

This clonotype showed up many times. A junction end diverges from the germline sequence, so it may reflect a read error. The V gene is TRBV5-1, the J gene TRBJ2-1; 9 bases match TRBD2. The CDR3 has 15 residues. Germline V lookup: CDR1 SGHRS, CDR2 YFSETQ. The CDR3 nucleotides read TGTGCCAGCAGCCCGGGACTAGCCGAGTACAATGAGCAGTTCTTC. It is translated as CASSPGLAEYNEQFF.

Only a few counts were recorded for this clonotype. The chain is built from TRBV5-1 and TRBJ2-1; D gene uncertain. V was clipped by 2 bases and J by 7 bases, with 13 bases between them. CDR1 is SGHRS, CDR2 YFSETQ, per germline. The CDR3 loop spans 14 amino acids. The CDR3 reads CASSFLLGGNEQFF. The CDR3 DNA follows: TGCGCCAGCAGCTTCCTTTTGGGTGGTAATGAGCAGTTCTTC.

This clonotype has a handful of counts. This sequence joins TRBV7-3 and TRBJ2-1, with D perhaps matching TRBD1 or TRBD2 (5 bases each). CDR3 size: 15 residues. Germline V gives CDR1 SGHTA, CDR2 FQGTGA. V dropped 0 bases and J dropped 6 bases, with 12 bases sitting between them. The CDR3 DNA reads TGTGCCAGCAGCTTAACCCGGGACGTCGGCAATGAGCAGTTCTTC. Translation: CASSLTRDVGNEQFF.

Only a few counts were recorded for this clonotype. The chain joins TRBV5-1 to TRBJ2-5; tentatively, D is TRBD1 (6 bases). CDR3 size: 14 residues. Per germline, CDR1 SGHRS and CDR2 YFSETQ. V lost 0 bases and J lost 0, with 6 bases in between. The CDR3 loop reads CASSLGTDQETQYF. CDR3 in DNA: TGCGCCAGCAGCTTGGGGACAGACCAAGAGACCCAGTACTTC.

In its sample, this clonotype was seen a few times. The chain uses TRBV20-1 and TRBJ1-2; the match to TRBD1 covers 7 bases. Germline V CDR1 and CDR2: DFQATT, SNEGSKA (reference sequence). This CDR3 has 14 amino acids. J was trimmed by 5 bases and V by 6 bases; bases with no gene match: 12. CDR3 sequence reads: CSALDRDRGYGYTF. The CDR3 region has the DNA TGCAGTGCCCTTGACAGGGACCGGGGATATGGCTACACCTTC.

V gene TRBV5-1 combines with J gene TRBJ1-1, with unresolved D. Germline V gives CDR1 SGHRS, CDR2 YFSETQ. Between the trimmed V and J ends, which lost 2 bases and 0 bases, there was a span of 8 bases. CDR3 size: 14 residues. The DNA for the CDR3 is TGCGCCAGCAGCTTACTGTCCGTGAACACTGAAGCTTTCTTT. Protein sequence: CASSLLSVNTEAFF.

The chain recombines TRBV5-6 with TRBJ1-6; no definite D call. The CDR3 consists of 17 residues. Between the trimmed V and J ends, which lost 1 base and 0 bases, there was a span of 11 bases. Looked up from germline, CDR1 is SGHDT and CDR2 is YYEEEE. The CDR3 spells CASSLSTESSYNSPLHF. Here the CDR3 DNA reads TGTGCCAGCAGCTTGTCGACTGAAAGCTCCTATAATTCACCCCTCCACTTT.

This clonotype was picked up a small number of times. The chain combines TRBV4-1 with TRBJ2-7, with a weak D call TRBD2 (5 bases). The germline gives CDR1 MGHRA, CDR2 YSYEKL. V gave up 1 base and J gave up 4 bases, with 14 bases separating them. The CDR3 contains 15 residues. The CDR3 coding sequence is TGCGCCAGCAGCCAAGCCCCGGGGTTCGTATACGAGCAGTACTTC. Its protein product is CASSQAPGFVYEQYF.

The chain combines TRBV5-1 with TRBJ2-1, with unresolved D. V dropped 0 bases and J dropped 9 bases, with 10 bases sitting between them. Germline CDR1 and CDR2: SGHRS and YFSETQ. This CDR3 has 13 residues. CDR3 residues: CASSLVPETEQFF. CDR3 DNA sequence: TGCGCCAGCAGCTTGGTCCCAGAGACTGAGCAGTTCTTC.

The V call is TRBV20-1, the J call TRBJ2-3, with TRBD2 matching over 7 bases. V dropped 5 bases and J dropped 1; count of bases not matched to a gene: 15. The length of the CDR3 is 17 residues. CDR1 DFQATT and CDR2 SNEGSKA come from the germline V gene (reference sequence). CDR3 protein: CSALPVIGRAGTDTQYF. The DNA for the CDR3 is TGCAGTGCTCTCCCAGTTATAGGGAGGGCAGGCACAGATACGCAGTATTTT.